This paragraph reports one T cell receptor beta chain. The clone's antigen remains unknown. One base away there is no much larger clone; base qualities are not given. The sample belongs to a study of shared clonotypes between healthy human individuals (dated by TCRdb to between 2020 and 2021). Study-wide context: The cohort comprised a couple of women and a few men aged 18 to 49 years. Per donor, leukapheresis produced somewhere between about 0.8 and 9 billion PBMCs. For each donor, CD4 naive and CD4 memory were each given three plates, CD8 naive was given two plates, and CD8 memory was given one plate. Different laboratories and diverse techniques were used to prepare libraries and sequence TCR repertoires, to increase sequencing depth and limit assay-specific biases. Blood TCR repertoires of about 5 healthy adults were deeply sequenced to estimate repertoire size and the extent of clonotype sharing between individuals.

Using the deep immunoSEQ assay, multiplex PCR amplified TCR CDR3 regions from genomic DNA. Extracted genomic DNA from each cell subset was distributed evenly across all wells of several immunoSEQ 96-well plates, and each plate was treated as a replicate. For sorted subsets, approximately 200 ng of genomic DNA, equivalent to around 30,000 T cell genomes, went into each replicate PCR. Purified libraries were quantified with a Qubit 3.0 fluorometer, sized on a Bioanalyzer 2100, and re-quantified with the KAPA Library Quantification kit. Every immunoSEQ 96-well plate was sequenced on a separate single-read 150-cycle Illumina NextSeq 550 flow cell. The authors' pipeline ran thus. Because the immunoSEQ output included only junctional sequences and no quality scores, the filtering could not be the same as the filtering used for full-length reads. To assign V/J genes and CDR3, sequences were annotated using PyIR, a Python wrapper for IgBLAST v1.9, with IMGT germline references. Any read was removed if the V/J assignment was weak (E-value above 1e-6), the CDR3 was missing, or the read contained stop codons, out-of-frame junctions, or ambiguous translated residues. A V3J clonotype was defined by an identical inferred V gene, J gene, and CDR3 amino acid sequence. Percentage overlap between repertoires was computed as shared unique clonotypes divided by the size of the smaller repertoire. Richness of each repertoire was evaluated using RTK rarefaction, the Chao1 estimator, and Recon v2.1 estimates of unobserved clonotypes. OLGA was used to compute generation probabilities for all TCRbeta clonotypes that the gDNA method yielded from a few donors. TCRdb retrieved this table from immuneACCESS and kept in-frame rearrangements only. Not all clones are present; in checked studies, unresolved V genes account for under half, and no reason is known for the remainder. That table gives V, J and clone size, and the DNA gave D and trimming. This sample is represented by about 110,000 clones; about 67% of them were singletons. More than 20% of the sample rests with the top ten.

The full study reports these points: The small number of donors limited the genetic and exposure-history diversity represented. Rarefaction of sorted-subset datasets indicated incomplete sequencing despite the large sequencing depth. Compared with non-shared clonotypes, clonotypes shared by all four sorted-subset donors had higher generation probabilities. Pairwise subsampling indicated that sequencing depth was expected to affect the degree of clonotype sharing among donors. Naive subsets generally had larger estimated clonotype richness than memory subsets did. Only blood was sampled, and tissue TCR repertoires likely differ from those in blood. Across a few donors, roughly 5.1% of naive CD4, roughly 3.3% of naive CD8, about 2.3% of memory CD4, and approximately 0.4% of memory CD8 clonotypes were shared.

Reading from cysteine to phenylalanine, the CDR3 counts 11 amino acids. This entry keeps only the CDR3 DNA: 33 bases, framed from base 1. V is clipped by 8 bases and J by 5 bases, and the sequence between their germline boundaries is 9 bases long. The germline V gene specifies WSHSY as CDR1 and SAAADI as CDR2. Donors were healthy HIV-negative adults with no recently reported acute infections or vaccinations. Every donor was a Caucasian adult living in Nashville, Tennessee, USA. The CD8 memory samples were a combination of magnetically selected CD45RO+ cells and CCR7-negative CD45RA+ effector memory (TemRA) cells. Blood was collected by leukapheresis, and PBMCs were isolated by Ficoll-Histopaque density gradient centrifugation and then cryopreserved in liquid nitrogen vapor phase. Analytical flow cytometry was used to check the purity and quantity of every magnetically sorted T cell population. Genomic DNA was isolated from every sorted fraction and measured by UV absorbance on a Nanodrop 2000c.

Sequencing was carried out using memory CD8+ T cells sorted from blood. Reading the label with the study, this specimen's cell subset or site is: CD45RO+ cells pooled with CCR7-negative TemRA cells. This receptor was obtained from a woman younger than 45 in good health. The rearranged chain carries TRBV10-2 and TRBJ1-2; the D gene is unclear. The CDR3 region has the sequence CASGSGYGYTF. In nucleotides, the sequence is TGCGCCAGCGGATCGGGGTATGGCTACACCTTC.